One sample yielded the 12 T cell receptor beta chains listed below, sequenced in a study of shared clonotypes between healthy human individuals. The data were produced by immunoSEQ multiplex PCR, yet TCRdb's version contains in-frame clones alone and is incomplete. The sample holds approximately 2.5 million clones, roughly 93% seen once. The sample consisted of naive CD4+ T cells from PBMCs. Subset meaning: CD45RA+ positively selected. These receptors came from a young man in good health. Some clones in this sample may be carry-over from other donors' samples.

This chain connects TRBV29-1 to TRBJ2-2, with D hard to call. Trimming took 3 bases from V and 4 from J, leaving 6 bases between them. CDR1 is SQVTM and CDR2 is ANQGSEA in the germline V gene. The CDR3 loop spans 12 amino acids. The CDR3 loop reads CSVERSTGELFF. The CDR3 DNA reads as TGCAGCGTTGAGAGATCCACCGGGGAGCTGTTTTTT.

This chain uses TRBV6-1 with TRBJ1-4, with 7 bases fitting TRBD1. Per the germline V gene, CDR1 is MNHNS and CDR2 is SASEGT. This CDR3 comprises 14 residues. The ends lost 6 bases at V and 7 bases at J; junction bases unmatched: 8. This chain's CDR3 is CASRETGAPEKLFF. The CDR3 coding sequence is TGTGCCAGCAGGGAAACAGGGGCCCCTGAAAAACTGTTTTTT.

This clone came up a few times. V and J are TRBV18 and TRBJ2-2; 11 positions match TRBD2. The CDR3 is made up of 15 amino acids. Germline CDR1 and CDR2: KGHSH and LQKENI. With V trimmed by 8 bases and J by 5 bases, 7 bases remained unmatched. The CDR3 spells CASSSGRARTGELFF. The DNA for the CDR3 is TGTGCCAGCAGTAGCGGGAGGGCCCGGACCGGGGAGCTGTTTTTT.

The V call is TRBV5-1, the J call TRBJ2-4; D might be TRBD1 (5 bases). Germline V CDR1 and CDR2: SGHRS, YFSETQ. The CDR3 runs to 18 residues. With 4 bases removed from V and 1 base from J, the gap between germline ends came to 21 bases. The CDR3 bases are TGCGCCAGCAGCCTACCCCCCTGGACATTGAAGGCCAAAAACATTCAGTACTTC. This sequence encodes CASSLPPWTLKAKNIQYF.

This clone was seen only once. The CDR3 bases are TGTGCCAGCAGCCTACCGGGGGCTGTAGATACGCAGTATTTT. It is translated as CASSLPGAVDTQYF. V and J are TRBV14 and TRBJ2-3; perhaps D is TRBD1 or TRBD2 (6 bases each). Germline CDR1 and CDR2: SGHDN and FVKESK. V lost 4 bases and J lost 5, with 13 bases in between. This CDR3 spans 14 amino acids.

In the case of this clone: The same CDR3 arises from other DNA sequences in this sample as well. V and J are TRBV5-1 and TRBJ2-1, with 9 positions matching TRBD1. The length of the CDR3 is 16 residues. Germline V lookup: CDR1 SGHRS, CDR2 YFSETQ. Germline trimming cut 4 bases from V and 4 bases from J; bases unmatched to any gene: 9. CDR3 coding DNA: TGCGCCAGCAGCCCCCTGGGACAGGGCCCTTACAATGAGCAGTTCTTC. Protein sequence: CASSPLGQGPYNEQFF.

This chain connects TRBV5-1 to TRBJ1-1; no clear D gene. The ends were cut back, 1 base at V and 13 bases at J, with 20 bases in the middle. The V gene's germline CDR1 is SGHRS and CDR2 YFSETQ. The CDR3 extends over 14 amino acids. The CDR3 region is CASSLLTSSPGVFF. The DNA of the CDR3 is TGCGCCAGCAGCTTGTTAACCAGCTCTCCCGGCGTTTTCTTT.

J is TRBJ2-1 and V is TRBV27; the match to TRBD2 covers 14 bases. Germline CDR1 is MNHEY and CDR2 is SMNVEV (reference sequence). The trim removed 8 bases at V and 9 bases at J, leaving 3 bases unmatched. This CDR3 contains 13 residues. Here the CDR3 DNA reads TGTGCCAGCGCCGGGACTAGCGGGAGTGAGCAGTTCTTC. Encoded protein: CASAGTSGSEQFF.

The V and J genes are TRBV27 and TRBJ1-5; TRBD1 aligns across 8 bases. The trim removed 2 bases at V and 5 bases at J, leaving 8 bases unmatched. The CDR3 runs 16 residues. CDR1 is MNHEY, CDR2 SMNVEV, per germline (reference sequence). CDR3: CASSLQPRGRYQPQHF. The CDR3 DNA reads TGTGCCAGCAGTTTACAACCCAGGGGGCGGTATCAGCCCCAGCATTTT.

J is TRBJ2-2 and V is TRBV28, with 8 positions matching TRBD2. CDR3 length equals 15 residues. Trimming removed 8 bases from V and 0 bases from J; junction bases left unmatched: 5. Germline V gene lookup returns CDR1 MDHEN and CDR2 SYDVKM. The CDR3 reads CASWKGLANTGELFF. The DNA for the CDR3 is TGTGCCAGCTGGAAGGGACTAGCGAACACCGGGGAGCTGTTTTTT.

The chain employs TRBV2 and TRBJ2-7, with 14 bases fitting TRBD2. The CDR3 is 15 residues long. Germline V gene sequence: CDR1 SNHLY, CDR2 FYNNEI. V lost 4 bases, J lost 5 bases, and 4 bases stayed unmatched. The CDR3 DNA is TGTGCCAGCAGTGTCGAGACTAGCGGGGGGGACGAGCAGTACTTC. Amino acid sequence: CASSVETSGGDEQYF. Combining the CDR3 with reference TRBV2 and TRBJ2-7 gives the whole variable domain EPEVTQTPSHQVTQMGQEVILRCVPISNHLYFYWYRQILGQKVEFLVSFYNNEISEKSEIFDDQFSVERPDGSNFTLKIRSTKLEDSAMYFCASSVETSGGDEQYFGPGTRLTVT.

This clone was detected a few times. The V gene is TRBV19, the J gene TRBJ1-1; possibly TRBD1 for D (5 bases). Trimming left V 10 bases short and J 10 bases short, with 22 bases between. Germline V gene data show CDR1 as LNHDA and CDR2 as SQIVND (reference sequence). The CDR3 totals 13 residues. The CDR3 DNA sequence: TGTGCCACCCGGGACCGGGGTACGGAGGGAGCTTTCTTT. Translated: CATRDRGTEGAFF.